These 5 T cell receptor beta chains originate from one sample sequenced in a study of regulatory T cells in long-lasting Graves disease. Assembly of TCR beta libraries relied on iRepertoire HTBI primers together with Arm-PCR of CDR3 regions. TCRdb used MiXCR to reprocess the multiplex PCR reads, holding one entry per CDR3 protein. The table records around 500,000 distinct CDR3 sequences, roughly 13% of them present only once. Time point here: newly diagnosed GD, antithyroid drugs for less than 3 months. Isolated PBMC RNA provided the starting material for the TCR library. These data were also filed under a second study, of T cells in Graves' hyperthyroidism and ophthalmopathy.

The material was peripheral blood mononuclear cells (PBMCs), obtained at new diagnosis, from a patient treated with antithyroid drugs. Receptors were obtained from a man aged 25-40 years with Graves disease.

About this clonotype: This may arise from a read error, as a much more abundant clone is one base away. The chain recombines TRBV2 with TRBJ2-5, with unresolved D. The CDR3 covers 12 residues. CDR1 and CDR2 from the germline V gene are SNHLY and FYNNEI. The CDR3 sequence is CASSYDNLAQCF. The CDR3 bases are TGTGCCAGCAGTTATGATAATTTGGCCCAGTGCTTC.

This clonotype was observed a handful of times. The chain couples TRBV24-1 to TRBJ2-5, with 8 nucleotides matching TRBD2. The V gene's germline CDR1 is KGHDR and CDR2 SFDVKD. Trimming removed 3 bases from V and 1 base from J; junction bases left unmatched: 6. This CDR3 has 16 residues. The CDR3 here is CATSDASSGSQETQYF. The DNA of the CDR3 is TGTGCCACCAGTGATGCCTCTAGCGGGTCCCAAGAGACCCAGTACTTC.

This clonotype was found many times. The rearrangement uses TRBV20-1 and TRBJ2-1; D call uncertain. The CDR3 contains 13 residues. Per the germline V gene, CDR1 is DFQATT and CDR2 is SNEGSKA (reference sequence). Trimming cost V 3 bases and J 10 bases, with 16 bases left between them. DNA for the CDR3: TGCAGTGCTAGCCTAGTTTCGGTTAGCGAGCAGTTCTTC. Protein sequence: CSASLVSVSEQFF.

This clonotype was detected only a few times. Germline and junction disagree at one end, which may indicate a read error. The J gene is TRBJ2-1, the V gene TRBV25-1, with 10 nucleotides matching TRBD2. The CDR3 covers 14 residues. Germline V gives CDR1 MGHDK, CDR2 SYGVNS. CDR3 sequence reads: CASSESPFSGRRLF. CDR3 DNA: TGTGCCAGCAGTGAATCCCCTTTTAGCGGGAGGCGCCTCTTC.

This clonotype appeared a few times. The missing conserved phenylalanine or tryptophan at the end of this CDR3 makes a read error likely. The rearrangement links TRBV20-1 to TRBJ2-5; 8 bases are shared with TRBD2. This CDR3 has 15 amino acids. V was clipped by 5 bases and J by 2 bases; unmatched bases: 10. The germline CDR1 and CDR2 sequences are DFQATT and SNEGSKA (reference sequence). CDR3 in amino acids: CSAPGGGEVQETQYL. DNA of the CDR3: TGCAGTGCTCCGGGAGGGGGAGAAGTGCAAGAGACCCAGTACCTC.